The source of this T cell receptor (beta chain) is a study of beta chain features in type 1 diabetes. Findings of the study overall: Moderately but significantly shorter TCRB CDR3s were found in Type 1 diabetes patients in all four CD4+ subsets. Patients with type 1 diabetes carried fewer insertions and had more deletions at their VDJ junctions.

The sequenced template was cDNA made from the entire isolated RNA. Clones were read by immunoSEQ multiplex PCR, and TCRdb kept only the in-frame ones, dropping some. The table records fewer than 650,000 clones, about 16% of them present only once. Germline V gives CDR1 SGHRS, CDR2 YFSETQ. This CDR3 has 15 amino acids. J lost 1 base, V lost 7 bases, and 5 bases had no gene match. Note on this clone: Its antigen is currently unknown.

This chain joins TRBV5-1 and TRBJ2-1; TRBD2 aligns across 10 bases. The TCR was taken from a man younger than 30 in good health. What was sequenced was naive CD4+ T cells from blood. CDR3 DNA sequence: TGCGCCAGCGGATTAGCGGGGGGTTCCTACAATGAGCAGTTCTTC. This translates into CASGLAGGSYNEQFF.